These T cell receptor beta chains were read from a single sample in a study of blood T cells in healthy people across ages. TCRdb reprocessed the 5' RACE reads with MiXCR, giving one entry per CDR3 protein. Of about a million distinct CDR3 sequences in the sample, about two fifths are singletons; the top ten hold around 14%. Sequencing input: blood. All receptors come from a man in his late teens or twenties in good health. Both conserved end residues are part of each CDR3. Each record gives: J gene, D gene, clone size, V gene, CDR3 protein, CDR3 DNA. D genes are given only for firm matches. Where a row states a size, it is once, few, many or the class of an expanded clone; other rows omit it.

TRBJ2-7,TRBD1,.,TRBV27,CASSAAGTGSYDQYF,TGTGCCAGCAGCGCGGCCGGGACAGGCTCCTACGATCAGTACTTC
TRBJ2-2,.,many,TRBV6-5,CASKDLAGDTGELFF,TGTGCCAGCAAGGATTTGGCTGGGGACACCGGGGAGCTGTTTTTT
TRBJ2-3,TRBD2,.,TRBV20-1,CSARDGTSGYTDTQYF,TGCAGTGCTAGAGATGGGACTAGCGGATACACAGATACGCAGTATTTT
TRBJ1-5,TRBD1,.,TRBV28,CASSLATTGGQPQHF,TGTGCCAGCAGTTTGGCTACGACAGGGGGGCAGCCCCAGCATTTT
TRBJ2-1,.,few,TRBV7-2,CASSSYSNNEQFF,TGTGCCAGCAGCTCGTACTCGAACAATGAGCAGTTCTTC
TRBJ1-4,.,.,TRBV5-1,CASIFTLTATNEKLFF,TGCGCCAGCATCTTCACGCTCACCGCAACTAATGAAAAACTGTTTTTT
TRBJ2-7,.,few,TRBV2,CASQSQGHFVYEQYF,TGTGCCAGCCAGTCTCAGGGACATTTCGTCTACGAGCAGTACTTC
TRBJ2-1,.,.,TRBV29-1,CSGRLRPNEQFF,TGCAGCGGTCGGCTCCGACCTAATGAGCAGTTCTTC
TRBJ1-2,.,.,TRBV6-2/TRBV6-3,CASNYMSRWDGYTF,TGTGCCAGCAATTACATGTCCCGTTGGGATGGCTACACCTTC
TRBJ1-2,TRBD1,.,TRBV27,CASRPGQGVFFGYTF,TGTGCCAGCAGACCGGGACAGGGCGTCTTCTTTGGCTACACCTTC
TRBJ2-3,TRBD2,few,TRBV11-2,CASSSKSQLAGEQYF,TGTGCCAGCAGCTCAAAATCGCAACTAGCGGGAGAGCAGTATTTT
TRBJ1-2,.,few,TRBV27,CASSFAGSGYTF,TGTGCCAGCAGTTTCGCGGGTAGTGGCTACACCTTC
TRBJ1-5,TRBD1,many,TRBV10-3,CASGQNNQPQHF,TGTGCCTCGGGACAGAACAATCAGCCCCAGCATTTT
TRBJ2-7,.,.,TRBV28,CASRSRRSYEQYF,TGTGCCAGCCGATCCAGAAGGTCCTACGAGCAGTACTTC
TRBJ2-3,TRBD2,few,TRBV4-3,CASSQDGREGNTQYF,TGCGCCAGCAGCCAAGATGGAAGGGAGGGGAATACGCAGTATTTT
TRBJ2-1,TRBD1,few,TRBV4-3,CASSRQTGPAYNEQFF,TGCGCCAGCAGCCGACAGACAGGGCCAGCCTACAATGAGCAGTTCTTC
TRBJ2-3,.,few,TRBV4-3,CASSPLEGADTQYF,TGCGCCAGCAGCCCGTTAGAAGGGGCAGATACGCAGTATTTT
TRBJ1-6,.,.,TRBV27,CASSLNRAGSPLHF,TGTGCCAGCAGTTTAAACAGGGCGGGGTCACCCCTCCACTTT
TRBJ2-3,.,few,TRBV6-2/TRBV6-3,CASSNGLFTDTQYF,TGTGCCAGCAGCAACGGACTCTTCACAGATACGCAGTATTTT
TRBJ2-5,.,few,TRBV29-1,CSVTRLEETQYF,TGCAGCGTTACCAGACTAGAAGAGACCCAGTACTTC
TRBJ2-7,.,few,TRBV14,CASSHWGVQHYEQYF,TGTGCCAGCAGCCATTGGGGGGTCCAACACTACGAGCAGTACTTC
TRBJ1-4,TRBD1,.,TRBV7-2,CASSSPGTARGEKLFF,TGTGCCAGCAGCTCCCCAGGGACAGCGAGGGGTGAAAAACTGTTTTTT
TRBJ1-2,.,few,TRBV6-5,CASSYGGGLYYGYTF,TGTGCCAGCAGTTACGGAGGTGGGCTTTACTATGGCTACACCTTC
TRBJ2-3,.,.,TRBV6-5,CASRLDGSDAQYF,TGTGCCAGCAGACTCGACGGTTCAGATGCGCAGTATTTT
TRBJ2-1,TRBD2,.,TRBV27,CASSSLAGGISEQFF,TGTGCCAGCAGTTCCCTAGCGGGGGGGATTAGTGAGCAGTTCTTC
TRBJ2-5,.,few,TRBV29-1,CSVETREKEETQYF,TGCAGCGTTGAGACCAGGGAAAAGGAAGAGACCCAGTACTTC
TRBJ2-5,.,few,TRBV27,CASSLLGEQETQYF,TGTGCCAGCAGTTTATTGGGGGAACAAGAGACCCAGTACTTC
TRBJ1-1,.,.,TRBV7-9,CASSLPGRNTEAFF,TGTGCCAGCAGCTTACCGGGAAGGAACACTGAAGCTTTCTTT
TRBJ1-5,.,.,TRBV4-1,CASSQDAEYSNQPQHF,TGCGCCAGCAGCCAAGATGCAGAATATAGCAATCAGCCCCAGCATTTT
TRBJ1-2,.,.,TRBV2,CASSGTKYGYTF,TGTGCCAGCAGCGGGACAAAGTATGGCTACACCTTC
TRBJ1-3,TRBD1,.,TRBV14,CASSPRGGPGNTIYF,TGTGCCAGCAGCCCCAGAGGGGGCCCTGGAAACACCATATATTTT
TRBJ1-1,.,.,TRBV6-2/TRBV6-3,CASSYSAGAATEAFF,TGTGCCAGCAGTTACTCCGCAGGGGCAGCCACTGAAGCTTTCTTT
TRBJ1-5,TRBD1,few,TRBV20-1,CSAPPGGYNQPQHF,TGCAGTGCACCACCAGGGGGTTACAATCAGCCCCAGCATTTT
TRBJ1-5,.,.,TRBV6-2/TRBV6-3,CASTTNREQPQHF,TGTGCCAGCACAACTAACAGGGAGCAGCCCCAGCATTTT
TRBJ2-3,TRBD2,few,TRBV6-5,CASSYASGVTDTQYF,TGTGCCAGCAGTTACGCAAGCGGGGTAACAGATACGCAGTATTTT
TRBJ2-7,TRBD2,.,TRBV6-5,CASSYPGLAGRYEQYF,TGTGCCAGCAGTTACCCGGGACTAGCGGGACGCTACGAGCAGTACTTC
TRBJ2-7,.,.,TRBV14,CASSQGQVTPYNEQYF,TGTGCCAGCAGCCAAGGACAGGTGACGCCCTACAATGAGCAGTACTTC
TRBJ1-2,TRBD1,.,TRBV28,CASSSGTETNYGYTF,TGTGCCAGCAGTTCAGGGACAGAGACCAACTATGGCTACACCTTC
TRBJ2-1,TRBD1,.,TRBV5-1,CASSTTGTGSYNGQFF,TGCGCCAGCAGCACCACCGGGACAGGTTCGTACAATGGGCAGTTCTTC